This record covers a single T cell receptor beta chain. V lost 2 bases to trimming and J lost 6 bases; unmatched junction nucleotides: 4. CDR1 is SGHRS and CDR2 is YFSETQ in the germline V gene. This CDR3 contains 14 residues. TCRdb keeps only in-frame clones here, not all; method: immunoSEQ multiplex PCR. The profile shows some 250,000 clones, about 90% of them singletons. This entry belongs to a study of blood T cell repertoires in COVID-19. Study as a whole: Spain, Italy and the United States supplied samples that represented acute and convalescent COVID-19.

The V gene is TRBV5-1, the J gene TRBJ2-4, with 8 bases identical to TRBD2. Sequences were obtained from PBMCs or T cells enriched from blood (not recorded which). The source is a human donor in a cohort exposed to, infected with or recovered from COVID-19 (not recorded which). The donor label of this sample is uncertain. CDR3 sequence (DNA): TGCGCCAGCAGCTTCGGGGGGGAGGGAAACATTCAGTACTTC. Its protein product is CASSFGGEGNIQYF. The full variable domain, completed using reference TRBV5-1 and TRBJ2-4, is KAGVTQTPRYLIKTRGQQVTLSCSPISGHRSVSWYQQTPGQGLQFLFEYFSETQRNKGNFPGRFSGRQFSNSRSEMNVSTLELGDSALYLCASSFGGEGNIQYFGAGTRLSVL.